This passage covers 2 T cell receptor beta chains from one sample sequenced in a study of early T cells in non-severe SARS-CoV-2 infection. In TCRdb, the 5' RACE reads were re-called with MiXCR into one record per CDR3 protein. Among about 69,000 distinct CDR3 sequences, 3.5% to 6% were seen once, and the ten largest hold approximately 3.6%. The material sequenced was whole blood, taken at baseline. These receptors all come from an adult who was a healthcare worker with PCR-confirmed SARS-CoV-2 infection or an uninfected control (not recorded which). The donor label of this sample is uncertain.

This clonotype was counted many times. The chain has TRBV4-3 and TRBJ2-5; D may be TRBD1 (6 bases). V shed 3 bases and J shed 4 bases, with 21 bases lying between them. There are 17 residues in the CDR3. Per the germline V gene, CDR1 is LGHNA and CDR2 is YSLEER. The chain's CDR3 is CASSQMTGTLERETQYF. Here the CDR3 DNA reads TGCGCCAGCAGCCAGATGACCGGGACACTCGAGAGAGAGACCCAGTACTTC.

V is TRBV6-2 or TRBV6-3 and J is TRBJ2-2; D perhaps matches TRBD2 (5 bases). Germline CDR1 is MNHEY and CDR2 is SVGEGT. The CDR3 runs 12 residues. The V end was cut by 6 bases, the J end by 6 bases, with 8 bases between. Here the CDR3 DNA reads TGTGCCAGCAGCCGGGGTTCCGGGGAGCTGTTTTTT. This encodes CASSRGSGELFF.